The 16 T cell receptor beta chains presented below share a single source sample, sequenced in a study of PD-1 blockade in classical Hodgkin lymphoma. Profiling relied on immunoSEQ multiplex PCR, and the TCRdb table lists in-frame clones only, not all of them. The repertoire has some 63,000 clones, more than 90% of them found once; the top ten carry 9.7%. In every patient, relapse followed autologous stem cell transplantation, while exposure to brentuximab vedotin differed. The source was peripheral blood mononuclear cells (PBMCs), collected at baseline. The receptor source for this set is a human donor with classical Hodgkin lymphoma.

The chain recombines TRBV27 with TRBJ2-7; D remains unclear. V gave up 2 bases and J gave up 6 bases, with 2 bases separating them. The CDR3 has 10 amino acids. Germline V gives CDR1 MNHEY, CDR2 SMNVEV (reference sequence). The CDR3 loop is CASSLSEQYF. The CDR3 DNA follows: TGTGCCAGCAGTTTAAGCGAGCAGTACTTC.

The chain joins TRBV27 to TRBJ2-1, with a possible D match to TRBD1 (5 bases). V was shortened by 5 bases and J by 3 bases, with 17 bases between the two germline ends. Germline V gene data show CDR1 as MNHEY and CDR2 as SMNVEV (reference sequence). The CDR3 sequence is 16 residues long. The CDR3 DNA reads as TGTGCCAGCAGTCCCTACAGGTCCCCTCTCTACAATGAGCAGTTCTTC. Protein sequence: CASSPYRSPLYNEQFF.

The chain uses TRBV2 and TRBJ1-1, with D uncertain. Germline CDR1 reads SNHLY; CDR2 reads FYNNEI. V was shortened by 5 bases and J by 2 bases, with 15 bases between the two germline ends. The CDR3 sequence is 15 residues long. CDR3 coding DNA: TGTGCCAGCAGTCTAATACAGTACACTAACACTGAAGCTTTCTTT. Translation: CASSLIQYTNTEAFF.

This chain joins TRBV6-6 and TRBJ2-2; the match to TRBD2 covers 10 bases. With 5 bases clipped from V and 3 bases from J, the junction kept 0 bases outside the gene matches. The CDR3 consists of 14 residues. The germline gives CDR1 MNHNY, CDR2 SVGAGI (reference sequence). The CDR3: CASSLAGDTGELFF. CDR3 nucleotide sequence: TGTGCCAGCAGTCTAGCGGGAGACACCGGGGAGCTGTTTTTT.

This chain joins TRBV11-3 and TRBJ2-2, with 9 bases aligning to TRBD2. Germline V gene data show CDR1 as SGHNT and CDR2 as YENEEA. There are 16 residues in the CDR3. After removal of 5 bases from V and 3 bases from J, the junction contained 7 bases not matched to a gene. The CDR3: CASSRGGAQDTGELFF. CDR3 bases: TGTGCCAGCAGCCGCGGGGGGGCGCAGGACACCGGGGAGCTGTTTTTT.

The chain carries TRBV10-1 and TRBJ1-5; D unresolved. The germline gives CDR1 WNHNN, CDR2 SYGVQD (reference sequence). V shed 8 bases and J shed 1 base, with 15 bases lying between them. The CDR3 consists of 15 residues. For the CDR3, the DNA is TGCGCCAGCCTGGCTAGGGATTTAAGCAATCAGCCCCAGCATTTT. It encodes CASLARDLSNQPQHF.

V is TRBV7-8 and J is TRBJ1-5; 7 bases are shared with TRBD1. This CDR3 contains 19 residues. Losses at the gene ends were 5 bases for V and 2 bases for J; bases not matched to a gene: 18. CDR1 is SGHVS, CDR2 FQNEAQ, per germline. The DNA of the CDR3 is TGTGCCAGCAGCCCTAGTCCGGGACAGCTCAGCTTTGGCAATCAGCCCCAGCATTTT. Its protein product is CASSPSPGQLSFGNQPQHF.

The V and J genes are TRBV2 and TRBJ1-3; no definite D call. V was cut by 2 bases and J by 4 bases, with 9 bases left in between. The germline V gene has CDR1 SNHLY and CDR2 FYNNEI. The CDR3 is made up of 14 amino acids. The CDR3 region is CASSELQPGNTIYF. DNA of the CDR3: TGTGCCAGCAGTGAACTACAACCGGGAAACACCATATATTTT.

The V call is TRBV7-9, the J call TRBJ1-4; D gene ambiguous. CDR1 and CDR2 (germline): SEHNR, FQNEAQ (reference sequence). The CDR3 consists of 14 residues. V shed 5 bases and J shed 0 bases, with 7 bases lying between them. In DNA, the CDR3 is TGTGCCAGCAGCCTGCGCACAACTAATGAAAAACTGTTTTTT. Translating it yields CASSLRTTNEKLFF.

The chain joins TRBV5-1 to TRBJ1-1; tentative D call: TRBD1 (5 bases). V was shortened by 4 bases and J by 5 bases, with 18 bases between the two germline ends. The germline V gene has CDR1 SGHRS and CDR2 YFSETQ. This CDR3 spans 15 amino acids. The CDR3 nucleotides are TGCGCCAGCAGCGCGGGGGGAGGGTCAGGGACTGAAGCTTTCTTT. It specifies CASSAGGGSGTEAFF.

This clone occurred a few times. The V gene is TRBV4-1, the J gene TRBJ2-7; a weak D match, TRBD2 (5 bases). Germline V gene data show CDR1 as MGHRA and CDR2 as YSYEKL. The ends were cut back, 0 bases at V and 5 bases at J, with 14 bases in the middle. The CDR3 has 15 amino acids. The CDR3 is CASSQELRESHEQYF. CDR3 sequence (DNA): TGCGCCAGCAGCCAAGAATTGAGGGAGTCCCACGAGCAGTACTTC.

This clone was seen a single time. The chain's CDR3 is CAIAKSGGGPYEQYF. The CDR3 nucleotides read TGTGCCATCGCTAAGTCCGGAGGGGGCCCCTACGAGCAGTACTTC. This chain joins TRBV6-6 and TRBJ2-7; perhaps TRBD1 as D (7 bases). This CDR3 has 15 residues. V was pared by 10 bases and J by 2 bases, with 21 bases between. Looked up from germline, CDR1 is MNHNY and CDR2 is SVGAGI (reference sequence).

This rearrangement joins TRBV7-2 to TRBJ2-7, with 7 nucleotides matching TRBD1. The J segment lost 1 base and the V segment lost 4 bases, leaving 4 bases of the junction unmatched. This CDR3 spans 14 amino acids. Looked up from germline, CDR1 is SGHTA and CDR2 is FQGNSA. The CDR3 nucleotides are TGTGCCAGCAGCTCCTACAGGGGTTCCTACGAGCAGTACTTC. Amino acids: CASSSYRGSYEQYF.

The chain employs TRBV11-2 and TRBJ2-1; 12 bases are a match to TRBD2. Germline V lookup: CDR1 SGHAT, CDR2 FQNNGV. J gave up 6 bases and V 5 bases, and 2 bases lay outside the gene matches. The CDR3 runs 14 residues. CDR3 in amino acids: CASSRTSGTNEQFF. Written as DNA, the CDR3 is TGTGCCAGCAGCAGGACTAGCGGGACCAATGAGCAGTTCTTC.

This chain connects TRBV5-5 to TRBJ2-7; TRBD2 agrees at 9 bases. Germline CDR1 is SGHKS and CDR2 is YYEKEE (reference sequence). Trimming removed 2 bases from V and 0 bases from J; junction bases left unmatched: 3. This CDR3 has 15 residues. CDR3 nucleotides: TGTGCCAGCAGCTTCAGCGGGGGGAGCTCCTACGAGCAGTACTTC. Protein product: CASSFSGGSSYEQYF.

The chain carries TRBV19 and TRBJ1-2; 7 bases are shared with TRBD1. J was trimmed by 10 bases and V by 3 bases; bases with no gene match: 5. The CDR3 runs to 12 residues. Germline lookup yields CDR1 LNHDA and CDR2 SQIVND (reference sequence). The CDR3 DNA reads TGTGCCAGTAGTATGAGGGACAGATACTACACCTTC. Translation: CASSMRDRYYTF. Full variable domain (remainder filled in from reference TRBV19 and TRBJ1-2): DGGITQSPKYLFRKEGQNVTLSCEQNLNHDAMYWYRQDPGQGLRLIYYSQIVNDFQKGDIAEGYSVSREKKESFPLTVTSAQKNPTAFYLCASSMRDRYYTFGSGTRLTVV.